The source of this TCR beta chain is a study of CD8+ T cells in alopecia areata. Regarding the study as a whole: The study found tofacitinib significantly decreased scalp clonality and expanded CD8+ clones among the top 100.

Details on this clone: What it recognizes is unknown.

The treatment here: oral pan-JAK inhibitor, 5-10 mg twice daily. Isolated RNA was reverse transcribed into cDNA used as the sequencing template. Profiled with immunoSEQ multiplex PCR; TCRdb holds only in-frame clones, not every one. The data contain 200,000 to 250,000 clones, roughly 64% of them singletons. This CDR3 has 21 amino acids. V usage is TRBV21-1 and J usage is TRBJ1-2. TRBV21-1 is a pseudogene locus. The source material was CD4+ T cells sorted from blood, sampled at week 4, from a patient treated with tofacitinib. This TCR was recovered from a human donor with alopecia areata. In DNA form, the CDR3 reads TGTGCCAGCAGCCCAAGAGACAGGGCGGGAGTAGTCATTTTGACCAACTATGGCTACACCTTC. Protein: CASSPRDRAGVVILTNYGYTF.